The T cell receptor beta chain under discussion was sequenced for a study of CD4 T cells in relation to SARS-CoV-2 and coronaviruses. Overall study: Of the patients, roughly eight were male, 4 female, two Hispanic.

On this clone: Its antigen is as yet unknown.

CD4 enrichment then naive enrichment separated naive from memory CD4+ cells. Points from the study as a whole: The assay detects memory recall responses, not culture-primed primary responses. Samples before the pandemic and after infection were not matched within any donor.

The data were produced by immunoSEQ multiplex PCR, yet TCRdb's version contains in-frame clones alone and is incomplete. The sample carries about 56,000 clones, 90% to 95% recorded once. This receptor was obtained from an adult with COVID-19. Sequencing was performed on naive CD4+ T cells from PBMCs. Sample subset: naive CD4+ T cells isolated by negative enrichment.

The CDR3 bases are TGTGCCAGCAGCTACCGGGACAGGGGACTGAGCTCCTACAATGAGCAGTTCTTC. Translating it yields CASSYRDRGLSSYNEQFF. This chain joins TRBV5-5 and TRBJ2-1; 10 nucleotides line up with TRBD1. CDR1 is SGHKS, CDR2 YYEKEE, per germline (reference sequence). The V segment lost 3 bases and the J segment 0 bases; nucleotides outside the gene matches: 9. This CDR3 is built from 18 residues.